Following are 19 T cell receptor beta chains from one sample sequenced in a study of regulatory T cells in long-lasting Graves disease. iRepertoire HTBI primers and Arm-PCR of CDR3 regions built TCR beta libraries. In TCRdb, the multiplex PCR reads were re-called with MiXCR into one record per CDR3 protein. The repertoire holds around 510,000 distinct CDR3 sequences, less than 25% seen once, with over 7.5% in the top ten. Specified time point: persistent/refractory GD, antithyroid drugs over 5 years with positive TRAb. Extracted RNA from PBMCs served as the source of the TCR library. Material: peripheral blood mononuclear cells (PBMCs), obtained when the disease was refractory, from a patient treated with antithyroid drugs. Receptors were obtained from a female donor with Graves disease.

V usage is TRBV5-1 and J usage is TRBJ2-2, with TRBD2 as a possible D gene (6 bases). CDR1 is SGHRS and CDR2 is YFSETQ in the germline V gene. The CDR3 spans 14 residues. V was shortened by 5 bases and J by 7 bases, with 15 bases between the two germline ends. CDR3 nucleotides: TGCGCCAGCAGGCTAGCGAGGTCTAGCGGGGAGCTGTTTTTT. Translating it yields CASRLARSSGELFF. The variable domain in full, with the rest retrieved from reference TRBV5-1 and TRBJ2-2, is KAGVTQTPRYLIKTRGQQVTLSCSPISGHRSVSWYQQTPGQGLQFLFEYFSETQRNKGNFPGRFSGRQFSNSRSEMNVSTLELGDSALYLCASRLARSSGELFFGEGSRLTVL.

The chain links TRBV14 to TRBJ2-3; 8 bases align to TRBD2. Trimming took 4 bases from V and 7 from J; bases not matched to a gene: 16. CDR3 length: 17 residues. Germline CDR1 and CDR2: SGHDN and FVKESK. CDR3 loop: CASSRFGGGPRVYTQYF. The CDR3 DNA is TGTGCCAGCAGCCGATTCGGGGGGGGGCCGCGGGTCTATACGCAGTATTTT. Full variable domain (rest looked up from reference TRBV14 and TRBJ2-3): EAGVTQFPSHSVIEKGQTVTLRCDPISGHDNLYWYRRVMGKEIKFLLHFVKESKQDESGMPNNRFLAERTGGTYSTLKVQPAELEDSGVYFCASSRFGGGPRVYTQYFGPGTRLTVL.

This clonotype appeared a few times. This chain joins TRBV4-1 and TRBJ2-7; 8 nucleotides match TRBD2. The CDR3 is made up of 14 amino acids. Germline V lookup: CDR1 MGHRA, CDR2 YSYEKL. Germline trimming cut 3 bases from V and 2 bases from J; bases unmatched to any gene: 3. CDR3 amino acids: CASSHRLAPYEQYF. As DNA, the CDR3 is TGCGCCAGCAGCCACCGACTAGCGCCCTACGAGCAGTACTTC.

This clonotype was detected many times. The chain couples TRBV2 to TRBJ2-7, with D tentatively TRBD1 or TRBD2 (6 bases each). The germline V gene has CDR1 SNHLY and CDR2 FYNNEI. The CDR3 length is 16 residues. Trimming pared 1 base from V and 9 bases from J, leaving 22 bases between. The CDR3: CASSEGGAGARYWQYF. The DNA for the CDR3 is TGTGCCAGCAGTGAAGGGGGGGCAGGGGCGCGATACTGGCAGTACTTC. The variable domain in full, with the rest retrieved from reference TRBV2 and TRBJ2-7, is EPEVTQTPSHQVTQMGQEVILRCVPISNHLYFYWYRQILGQKVEFLVSFYNNEISEKSEIFDDQFSVERPDGSNFTLKIRSTKLEDSAMYFCASSEGGAGARYWQYFGPGTRLTVT.

The gene calls are TRBV7-6 and TRBJ1-2; no definite D call. The germline V gene has CDR1 SGHVS and CDR2 FNYEAQ. This CDR3 spans 16 amino acids. Trimming cost V 1 base and J 2 bases, with 14 bases left between them. The CDR3 DNA is TGTGCCAGCAGCTTAGGAGGTGGACCGACGAACTATGGCTACACCTTC. Protein sequence: CASSLGGGPTNYGYTF.

This clonotype showed up many times. The V gene is TRBV19, the J gene TRBJ2-6; the D gene could be TRBD1 or TRBD2 (5 bases each). Germline values: CDR1 LNHDA, CDR2 SQIVND (reference sequence). The CDR3 spans 18 residues. V dropped 3 bases and J dropped 0 bases, with 15 bases sitting between them. The CDR3 loop is CASSINGHGLSGANVLTF. The CDR3 coding sequence is TGTGCCAGTAGTATCAACGGACACGGACTCTCTGGGGCCAACGTCCTGACTTTC.

This clonotype was counted at least ten times. The chain links TRBV7-2 to TRBJ2-7, with TRBD2 matching over 7 bases. Trimming at V came to 0 bases and at J to 2 bases, leaving 13 bases not matched to a gene. This CDR3 has 18 residues. Germline CDR1 is SGHTA and CDR2 is FQGNSA. CDR3 in amino acids: CASSLALGWEGLPYEQYF. Here the CDR3 DNA reads TGTGCCAGCAGCTTAGCGCTCGGGTGGGAGGGCCTCCCCTACGAGCAGTACTTC.

A word on this clonotype: Its ends do not fully match the called genes, so a read error is possible. The chain recombines TRBV29-1 with TRBJ2-2; a possible D gene is TRBD2 (5 bases). Germline CDR1 is SQVTM and CDR2 is ANQGSEA. The CDR3 spans 12 residues. The CDR3 loop reads CSVLQNTGELLF. The DNA of the CDR3 is TGCAGCGTACTACAGAACACCGGGGAGCTGCTTTTT.

This clonotype was seen repeatedly, ten times or more. The rearrangement joins TRBV27 to TRBJ1-1; D call uncertain. The CDR3 length is 14 residues. V lost 6 bases to trimming and J lost 1 base, with 12 bases between them. Germline V gene data show CDR1 as MNHEY and CDR2 as SMNVEV (reference sequence). CDR3 sequence reads: CASSLSSGNTEAFF. Here the CDR3 DNA reads TGTGCCAGCAGCTTAAGTTCGGGGAACACTGAAGCTTTCTTT.

This clonotype has a handful of counts. This sequence joins TRBV11-1 and TRBJ2-1; 7 bases match TRBD2. V gave up 3 bases and J gave up 10 bases; unmatched junction bases: 9. The germline V gene encodes CDR1 SGHAT and CDR2 FQDESV (reference sequence). The CDR3 covers 14 residues. CDR3 sequence reads: CASSLAMGAGEQFF. The CDR3 nucleotides are TGTGCCAGCAGCTTGGCCATGGGAGCGGGAGAGCAGTTCTTC.

Only a few counts were recorded for this clonotype. The chain is built from TRBV7-9 and TRBJ1-2; D gene unclear. The CDR3 has 15 residues. Trimming cost V 0 bases and J 5 bases, with 13 bases left between them. Per germline, CDR1 SEHNR and CDR2 FQNEAQ (reference sequence). The CDR3 reads CASSLAGTSLYGYTF. DNA for the CDR3: TGTGCCAGCAGCTTAGCCGGAACTTCACTTTATGGCTACACCTTC. Full variable domain (remainder filled in from reference TRBV7-9 and TRBJ1-2): DTGVSQNPRHKITKRGQNVTFRCDPISEHNRLYWYRQTLGQGPEFLTYFQNEAQLEKSRLLSDRFSAERPKGSFSTLEIQRTEQGDSAMYLCASSLAGTSLYGYTFGSGTRLTVV.

The CDR3 region is CASSWLRQLNNYGYTF. The CDR3 nucleotides read TGTGCCAGCAGCTGGCTAAGACAACTAAACAACTATGGCTACACCTTC. The rearrangement uses TRBV11-2 and TRBJ1-2; D gene ambiguous. This CDR3 has 16 residues. V lost 4 bases to trimming and J lost 2 bases, with 17 bases between them. The germline CDR1 and CDR2 sequences are SGHAT and FQNNGV.

This clonotype was picked up many times. V usage is TRBV6-1 and J usage is TRBJ1-1; D remains ambiguous. Germline V lookup: CDR1 MNHNS, CDR2 SASEGT. This CDR3 is 10 amino acids long. Trimming removed 8 bases at V and 6 bases at J, with 7 bases between. CDR3 DNA: TGTGCCAGCCGCGGCCCTGAAGCTTTCTTT. Its translation is CASRGPEAFF.

This clonotype was counted a few times. The chain carries TRBV19 and TRBJ2-7; D possibly corresponds to TRBD2 (6 bases). The germline CDR1 and CDR2 sequences are LNHDA and SQIVND (reference sequence). V was trimmed by 8 bases and J by 5 bases, leaving 19 bases between them. This CDR3 contains 14 residues. The CDR3 bases are TGTGCCAGTGGGCTCGTCGGGAGAGAGAACGAGCAGTACTTC. This translates into CASGLVGRENEQYF.

This clonotype was picked up many times. A clone one base away is much larger, so this may be a read error. The chain links TRBV2 to TRBJ1-2; D gene uncertain. Deletions cut 3 bases from V and 2 bases from J, with 4 bases between. Germline CDR1 reads SNHLY; CDR2 reads FYNNEI. The CDR3 has 12 amino acids. CDR3 protein: CASSEVNYGYTF. CDR3 DNA sequence: TGTGCCAGCAGTGAGGTGAACTATGGCTACACCTTC.

This clonotype was detected many times. The gene calls are TRBV12-5 and TRBJ2-7, with D perhaps TRBD1 or TRBD2 (7 bases each). CDR1 is LGHNT, CDR2 FRNRAP, per germline. Trimming shortened V by 6 bases and J by 5 bases, and 20 bases separated the two germline ends. The CDR3 consists of 15 residues. CDR3 residues: CASGIRRDSGDEQYF. CDR3 bases: TGTGCTAGTGGGATACGGCGGGACAGCGGGGACGAGCAGTACTTC.

V usage is TRBV20-1 and J usage is TRBJ1-1; no reliable D call. Between the trimmed V and J ends, which lost 5 bases and 4 bases, there was a span of 14 bases. The germline gives CDR1 DFQATT, CDR2 SNEGSKA (reference sequence). This CDR3 spans 13 amino acids. The CDR3 nucleotides read TGCAGTGCTCCCGGGGAAGCGGGCACTGAAGCTTTCTTT. Protein sequence: CSAPGEAGTEAFF.

CDR3: CASSPPLLGTGYGYTF. The CDR3 DNA reads as TGTGCCAGCAGCCCTCCACTCCTTGGGACGGGCTATGGCTACACCTTC. V is TRBV7-9 and J is TRBJ1-2, with D tentatively TRBD1 (5 bases). Germline lookup yields CDR1 SEHNR and CDR2 FQNEAQ (reference sequence). This CDR3 contains 16 residues. Trimming removed 5 bases at V and 4 bases at J, with 20 bases between.

This clonotype came up many times. V usage is TRBV11-2 and J usage is TRBJ2-2, with D tentatively TRBD1 (5 bases). Germline assignment: CDR1 SGHAT and CDR2 FQNNGV. CDR3 length: 16 residues. V lost 5 bases to trimming and J lost 2 bases, with 15 bases between them. The CDR3 DNA is TGTGCCAGCAGCCCACTCACAGGAGCTAACACCGGGGAGCTGTTTTTT. This translates into CASSPLTGANTGELFF.